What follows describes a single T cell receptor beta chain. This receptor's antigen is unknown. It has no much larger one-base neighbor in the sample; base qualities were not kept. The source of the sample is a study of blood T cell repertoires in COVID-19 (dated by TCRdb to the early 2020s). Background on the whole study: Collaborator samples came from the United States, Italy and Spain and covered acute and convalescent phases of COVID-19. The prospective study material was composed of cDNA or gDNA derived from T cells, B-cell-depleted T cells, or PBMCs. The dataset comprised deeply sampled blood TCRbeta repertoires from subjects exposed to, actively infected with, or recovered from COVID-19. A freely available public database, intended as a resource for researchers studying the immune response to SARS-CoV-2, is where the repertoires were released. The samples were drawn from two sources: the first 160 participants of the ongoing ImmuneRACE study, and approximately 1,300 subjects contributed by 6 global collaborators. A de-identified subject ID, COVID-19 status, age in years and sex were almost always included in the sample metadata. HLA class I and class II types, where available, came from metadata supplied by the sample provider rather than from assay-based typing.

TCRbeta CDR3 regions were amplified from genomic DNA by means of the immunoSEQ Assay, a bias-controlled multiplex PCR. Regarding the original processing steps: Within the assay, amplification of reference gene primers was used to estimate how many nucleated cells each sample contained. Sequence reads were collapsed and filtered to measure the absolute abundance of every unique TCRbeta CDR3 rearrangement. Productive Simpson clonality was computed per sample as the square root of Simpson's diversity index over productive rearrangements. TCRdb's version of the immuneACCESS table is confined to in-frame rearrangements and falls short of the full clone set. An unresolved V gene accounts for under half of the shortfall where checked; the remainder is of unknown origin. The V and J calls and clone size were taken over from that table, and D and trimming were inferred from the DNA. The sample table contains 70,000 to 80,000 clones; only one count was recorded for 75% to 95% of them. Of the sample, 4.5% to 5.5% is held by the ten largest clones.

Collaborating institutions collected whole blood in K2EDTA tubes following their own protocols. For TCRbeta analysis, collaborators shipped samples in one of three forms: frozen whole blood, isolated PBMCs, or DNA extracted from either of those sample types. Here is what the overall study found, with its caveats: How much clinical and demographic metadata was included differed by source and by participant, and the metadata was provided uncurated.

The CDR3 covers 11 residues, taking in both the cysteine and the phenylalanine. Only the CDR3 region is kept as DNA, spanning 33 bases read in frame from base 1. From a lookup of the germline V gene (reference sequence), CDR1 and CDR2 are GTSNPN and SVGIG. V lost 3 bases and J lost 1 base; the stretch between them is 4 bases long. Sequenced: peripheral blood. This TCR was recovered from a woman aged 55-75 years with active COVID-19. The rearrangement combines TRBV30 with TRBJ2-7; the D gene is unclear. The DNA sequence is TGTGCCTGGAGCGTGTCCTACGAGCAGTACTTC. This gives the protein CAWSVSYEQYF. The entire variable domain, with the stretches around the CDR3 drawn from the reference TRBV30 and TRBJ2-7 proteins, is SQTIHQWPATLVQPVGSPLSLECTVEGTSNPNLYWYRQAAGRGLQLLFYSVGIGQISSEVPQNLSASRPQDRQFILSSKKLLLSDSGFYLCAWSVSYEQYFGPGTRLTVT.